This TCR beta chain came from a study of T cells in Graves' hyperthyroidism and ophthalmopathy. Study summary: Initial diagnosis, before any treatment, was when peripheral blood was collected.

RNA transcripts gave rise to amplified TCR beta CDR3 regions. HTBI primers drove first-round RT-PCR of the TCR CDR3. In TCRdb, the multiplex PCR reads were re-called with MiXCR into one record per CDR3 protein. Here the sample spans 280,000 or so distinct CDR3 sequences, 13% to 15% being singletons. Ahead of any ophthalmopathy symptoms, the blood sample was obtained at the first diagnosis of hyperthyroidism. This CDR3 contains 15 residues. V dropped 1 base and J dropped 1 base, with 14 bases sitting between them. Germline values: CDR1 DFQATT, CDR2 SNEGSKA (reference sequence). The chain uses TRBV20-1 and TRBJ2-7; D may be TRBD2 (5 bases). Material for sequencing was blood. This receptor was taken from a woman aged 45 to 65 with Graves' hyperthyroidism that later progressed to Graves' ophthalmopathy. The CDR3 coding sequence is TGCAGTGCTAGAGTGGTCGGGATGAGATCCTACGAGCAGTACTTC. Amino acids: CSARVVGMRSYEQYF.